One sample yielded the 2 T cell receptor beta chains listed below, sequenced in a study of radiotherapy plus CTLA-4 blockade in lung cancer. Only in-frame clones appear in the TCRdb table, and some are missing; sequencing was by immunoSEQ multiplex PCR. Of around 70,000 clones in the sample, approximately 83% were seen once. The material sequenced was peripheral blood, taken from a patient treated with radiotherapy plus ipilimumab. Every receptor here comes from a human donor with non-small cell lung cancer who had a partial response to radiotherapy plus ipilimumab.

The gene calls are TRBV18 and TRBJ2-7, with D possibly being TRBD2 (5 bases). V was cut by 3 bases and J by 6 bases, with 9 bases left in between. The CDR3 runs to 12 residues. CDR1 KGHSH and CDR2 LQKENI come from the germline V gene. The CDR3 DNA is TGTGCCAGCTCACCGGGCCGGGGCGAGCAGTACTTC. The encoded protein is CASSPGRGEQYF.

The chain recombines TRBV29-1 with TRBJ2-7; tentatively, D is TRBD1 (6 bases). This CDR3 has 15 residues. The ends were cut back, 0 bases at V and 6 bases at J, with 18 bases in the middle. The germline V gene encodes CDR1 SQVTM and CDR2 ANQGSEA. In DNA form, the CDR3 reads TGCAGCGTTGAAGAATGGGGGCCACACGTCTCCGAGCAGTACTTC. Translated: CSVEEWGPHVSEQYF.